This is a list of T cell receptor beta chains from one sample in a study of T cell changes during pregnancy in multiple sclerosis. Profiled with immunoSEQ multiplex PCR; TCRdb holds only in-frame clones, not every one. The sample shows approximately 58,000 clones, around 92% of them seen only once. The source material was CD4+ T cells from peripheral blood mononuclear cells, sampled after pregnancy. These receptors originate from a female donor in good health, enrolled as a control in a pregnancy study. Both conserved end residues are part of each CDR3. The order of the fields is J gene, clone size, V gene, D gene, CDR3 protein, CDR3 DNA. A D gene is named only where the DNA matches it firmly. Some rows have no size entry. The others give once, few or many, or a class for an expanded clone.

>TRBJ2-5|.|TRBV5-6|.
CASSSKTWYQETQYF
TGTGCCAGCAGCTCAAAAACTTGGTACCAAGAGACCCAGTACTTC
>TRBJ2-1|.|TRBV4-1|.
CASSQEEGGGRDEQFF
TGCGCCAGCAGCCAAGAGGAGGGAGGTGGTCGCGATGAGCAGTTCTTC
>TRBJ2-1|.|TRBV7-2|.
CASSLLGAGEQFF
TGTGCCAGCAGCTTACTGGGAGCCGGTGAGCAGTTCTTC
>TRBJ1-6|.|TRBV7-2|.
CASSLGAPAPLHF
TGTGCCAGCAGCTTGGGGGCCCCCGCACCCCTCCACTTT
>TRBJ1-2|.|TRBV18|TRBD1
CASSPLQGSDGYTF
TGTGCCAGCTCACCGCTACAGGGGAGTGATGGCTACACCTTC
>TRBJ2-5|.|TRBV5-6|.
CASSPTGTETQYF
TGTGCCAGCAGCCCTACCGGTACGGAGACCCAGTACTTC
>TRBJ1-2|once|TRBV19|TRBD1
CASKPTGGSIYGYTF
TGTGCCAGTAAACCCACAGGGGGCTCCATCTATGGCTACACCTTC
>TRBJ1-4|.|TRBV19|TRBD1
CASSLQGAIGNEKLFF
TGTGCCAGTAGCCTACAGGGGGCAATTGGGAATGAAAAACTGTTTTTT
>TRBJ2-7|.|TRBV5-1|.
CASSFSREAGPYEQYF
TGCGCCAGCAGCTTCTCCAGGGAAGCGGGCCCCTACGAGCAGTACTTC
>TRBJ2-3|.|TRBV7-2|TRBD2
CASSPLPGGALTDTQYF
TGTGCCAGCAGCCCCCTTCCGGGGGGGGCCCTCACAGATACGCAGTATTTT
>TRBJ2-2|.|TRBV19|.
CATRVPEGLITGELFF
TGTGCCACTCGAGTACCGGAGGGCCTTATCACCGGGGAGCTGTTTTTT
>TRBJ1-2|.|TRBV6-1|.
CASSERGAYGYTF
TGTGCCAGCAGTGAGCGGGGGGCCTATGGCTACACCTTC
>TRBJ2-7|.|TRBV4-1|.
CASSQGEAFRAKGPFYEQYF
TGCGCCAGCAGCCAAGGGGAGGCTTTCCGCGCGAAGGGACCCTTTTACGAGCAGTACTTC
>TRBJ1-6|.|TRBV5-4|.
CASSLARGNSPLHF
TGTGCCAGCAGCTTGGCCAGGGGTAATTCACCCCTCCACTTT
>TRBJ2-3|.|TRBV6-1|.
CASEGDIGQTQYF
TGTGCCAGCGAGGGGGACATAGGGCAAACGCAGTATTTT
>TRBJ1-1|.|TRBV5-4|.
CASSSTMNTEAFF
TGTGCCAGCAGCTCGACTATGAACACTGAAGCTTTCTTT
>TRBJ2-2|.|TRBV19|.
CASKRDYTGELFF
TGTGCCAGTAAACGGGACTACACCGGGGAGCTGTTTTTT
>TRBJ2-3|.|TRBV5-8|.
CASSLASRAFSTDTQYF
TGTGCCAGCAGCTTGGCGTCCAGGGCGTTTAGCACAGATACGCAGTATTTT
>TRBJ1-2|.|TRBV7-9|.
CASSSNNGGYTF
TGTGCCAGCAGCTCTAATAATGGTGGCTACACCTTC
>TRBJ2-5|.|TRBV4-3|TRBD1
CASSQDWGQATQYQETQYF
TGCGCCAGCAGCCAAGATTGGGGACAGGCGACACAGTACCAAGAGACCCAGTACTTC
>TRBJ2-3|.|TRBV7-2|.
CASSLVRPTDTQYF
TGTGCCAGCAGCTTAGTCAGGCCAACAGATACGCAGTATTTT
>TRBJ2-7|.|TRBV7-2|TRBD1
CASSLVGTGGHEQYF
TGTGCCAGCAGCTTAGTCGGGACAGGGGGCCACGAGCAGTACTTC
>TRBJ1-6|.|TRBV7-6|TRBD1
CASSLQGVDSPLHF
TGTGCCAGCAGCTTGCAGGGGGTCGATTCACCCCTCCACTTT
>TRBJ2-7|.|TRBV11-2|TRBD2
CASSLSGADSYEQYF
TGTGCCAGCAGCTTAAGCGGGGCTGATTCCTACGAGCAGTACTTC
>TRBJ2-7|.|TRBV5-1|TRBD2
CASSLRTSASYEQYF
TGCGCCAGCAGCCTTCGGACTAGCGCATCCTACGAGCAGTACTTC
>TRBJ1-5|.|TRBV2|TRBD1
CASRGGGTGSFKVQPQHF
TGTGCCAGCAGGGGAGGGGGGACAGGGTCCTTCAAAGTACAGCCCCAGCATTTT
>TRBJ2-3|.|TRBV11-2|.
CASSHRVYGTDTQYF
TGTGCCAGCAGCCACAGGGTTTACGGCACAGATACGCAGTATTTT
>TRBJ1-2|.|TRBV19|.
CASSLYRPGLQSGYTF
TGTGCCAGTAGCTTATACCGACCGGGACTTCAGAGCGGCTACACCTTC
>TRBJ1-2|.|TRBV7-2|TRBD1
CASSLYPGTAIYGYTF
TGTGCCAGCAGCTTATATCCCGGGACAGCCATCTATGGCTACACCTTC
>TRBJ2-7|once|TRBV15|TRBD2
CATSRGLVTAGSSYEQYF
TGTGCCACCAGCAGAGGATTGGTAACAGCGGGGAGCTCCTACGAGCAGTACTTC
>TRBJ2-2|.|TRBV11-3|TRBD1
CASSLEGAANTGELFF
TGTGCCAGCAGCCTAGAGGGGGCCGCGAACACCGGGGAGCTGTTTTTT
>TRBJ2-7|.|TRBV7-6|TRBD2
CASSPSWRGVEEQYF
TGTGCCAGCAGCCCAAGCTGGCGGGGGGTGGAAGAGCAGTACTTC
>TRBJ1-6|.|TRBV6-5|.
CASSYFDSNSPLHF
TGTGCCAGCAGTTACTTCGACAGTAATTCACCCCTCCACTTT
>TRBJ2-7|.|TRBV7-2|TRBD2
CASSLGGLVSYEQYF
TGTGCCAGCAGCTTAGGGGGACTAGTCTCCTACGAGCAGTACTTC
>TRBJ1-3|.|TRBV23-1|.
CASSQSNPGRSGNTIYF
TGCGCCAGCAGTCAATCGAACCCAGGTCGCTCTGGAAACACCATATATTTT
>TRBJ1-1|.|TRBV30|.
CAWSSNPDTEAFF
TGTGCCTGGAGTTCCAATCCGGACACTGAAGCTTTCTTT
>TRBJ2-7|.|TRBV7-8|.
CASSLRFEGSSYEQYF
TGTGCCAGCAGCTTAAGGTTTGAGGGCAGTAGCTACGAGCAGTACTTC
>TRBJ1-6|.|TRBV6-1|.
CASTLLTYNSPLHF
TGTGCCAGCACCCTCTTGACTTATAATTCACCCCTCCACTTT
>TRBJ1-1|.|TRBV28|TRBD1
CATVSGQANMNTEAFF
TGTGCCACCGTTTCTGGACAGGCAAATATGAACACTGAAGCTTTCTTT
>TRBJ1-1|.|TRBV10-3|.
CAISPTGLNTEAFF
TGTGCCATCAGTCCCACAGGGCTGAACACTGAAGCTTTCTTT
>TRBJ2-3|.|TRBV7-3|TRBD2
CASSLGRGGPDTQYF
TGTGCCAGCAGCTTAGGGCGGGGGGGCCCAGATACGCAGTATTTT
>TRBJ1-3|.|TRBV7-2|TRBD1
CASSLEQLGTGGFGNTIYF
TGTGCCAGCAGCTTAGAACAGCTTGGGACAGGGGGCTTCGGAAACACCATATATTTT
>TRBJ1-1|.|TRBV5-1|.
CASSLERGRNTEAFF
TGCGCCAGCAGCTTGGAACGGGGGAGGAACACTGAAGCTTTCTTT
>TRBJ1-1|.|TRBV28|TRBD1
CASRKFPDRGRVGTEAFF
TGTGCCAGCAGGAAATTCCCGGACAGGGGGCGCGTCGGCACTGAAGCTTTCTTT
>TRBJ2-3|.|TRBV6-1|TRBD1
CASSEALPGQGFDTQYF
TGTGCCAGCAGTGAAGCGCTTCCGGGACAGGGATTTGATACGCAGTATTTT
>TRBJ2-5|.|TRBV18|.
CASSPPDGVETQYF
TGTGCCAGCTCACCACCGGATGGAGTAGAGACCCAGTACTTC
>TRBJ2-6|once|TRBV2|.
CASLESSGANVLTF
TGTGCCAGCCTTGAGAGCTCTGGGGCCAACGTCCTGACTTTC
>TRBJ2-5|.|TRBV7-9|TRBD1
CASSFRTGTETQYF
TGTGCCAGCAGCTTCCGGACAGGGACTGAGACCCAGTACTTC
>TRBJ2-3|.|TRBV7-2|.
CASSPSITSTDTQYF
TGTGCCAGCAGTCCTAGCATAACTAGCACAGATACGCAGTATTTT
>TRBJ1-1|.|TRBV14|TRBD1
CASSSGTGVRWTEAFF
TGTGCCAGCAGTTCCGGGACAGGGGTTCGGTGGACTGAAGCTTTCTTT
>TRBJ2-1|.|TRBV5-1|.
CASSYGGSGLNEQFF
TGCGCCAGCAGCTACGGCGGTAGCGGTCTAAATGAGCAGTTCTTC
>TRBJ1-4|once|TRBV9|.
CASSVADSKNEKLFF
TGTGCCAGCAGCGTAGCCGACAGTAAGAATGAAAAACTGTTTTTT
>TRBJ1-2|once|TRBV13|.
CASSQGSLNYGYTF
TGTGCCAGCAGCCAGGGGAGCTTGAACTATGGCTACACCTTC
>TRBJ2-2|.|TRBV12-5|.
CASGLGAGELFF
TGTGCTAGTGGTTTGGGGGCGGGGGAGCTGTTTTTT
>TRBJ2-7|.|TRBV28|TRBD2
CAIRTSGVRGYYEQYF
TGTGCCATAAGGACTAGCGGGGTGAGGGGGTACTACGAGCAGTACTTC
>TRBJ1-6|few|TRBV2|TRBD1
CASKGTVDSPLHF
TGTGCCAGCAAGGGGACAGTAGACTCACCCCTCCACTTT
>TRBJ1-4|.|TRBV4-2|.
CASSQVREKLFF
TGTGCCAGCAGCCAAGTGCGAGAAAAACTGTTTTTT
>TRBJ2-5|.|TRBV5-1|TRBD2
CASSPQRGDQETQYF
TGCGCCAGCAGTCCCCAGCGGGGGGACCAAGAGACCCAGTACTTC
>TRBJ1-2|.|TRBV2|.
CASRGDGKYTF
TGTGCCAGCCGGGGGGATGGAAAATACACCTTC
>TRBJ2-7|.|TRBV6-5|TRBD1
CASSPSPDRNEQYF
TGTGCCAGCAGTCCATCCCCGGACAGGAACGAGCAGTACTTC